Shown below are 3 T cell receptor beta chains from a single sample sequenced in a study of shared clonotypes between healthy human individuals. Profiled with immunoSEQ multiplex PCR; TCRdb holds only in-frame clones, not every one. Seen here are a few million clones, more than 80% observed once, and the top ten hold 0.35% to 0.45%. Material: naive CD4+ T cells from PBMCs. The subset denotes: CD45RA+ positively selected. These receptors were obtained from a man aged 18 to 35 in good health. Some clones in this sample may be carry-over from other donors' samples.

This sequence joins TRBV5-1 and TRBJ2-7, with 8 nucleotides matching TRBD2. Germline CDR1 is SGHRS and CDR2 is YFSETQ. This CDR3 is 15 amino acids long. Losses at the gene ends were 7 bases for V and 4 bases for J; bases not matched to a gene: 13. DNA of the CDR3: TGCGCCAGCGCCCCCTTGGTGGCGGGAGGTTACGAGCAGTACTTC. It yields the protein CASAPLVAGGYEQYF.

The gene calls are TRBV28 and TRBJ2-7; D unresolved. Trimming removed 3 bases from V and 1 base from J, with 13 bases in between. The germline CDR1 and CDR2 sequences are MDHEN and SYDVKM. The CDR3 length is 15 residues. In nucleotides, the CDR3 is TGTGCCAGCAGTTTGAGCATGTCCGTTTCCTACGAGCAGTACTTC. Protein product: CASSLSMSVSYEQYF. Full variable domain (remainder filled in from reference TRBV28 and TRBJ2-7): DVKVTQSSRYLVKRTGEKVFLECVQDMDHENMFWYRQDPGLGLRLIYFSYDVKMKEKGDIPEGYSVSREKKERFSLILESASTNQTSMYLCASSLSMSVSYEQYFGPGTRLTVT.

The rearrangement uses TRBV6-1 and TRBJ2-5; D gene unclear. The CDR3 runs to 13 residues. CDR1 is MNHNS and CDR2 is SASEGT in the germline V gene. V lost 7 bases to trimming and J lost 1 base, with 10 bases between them. The CDR3 DNA reads as TGTGCCAGCATTCGATCGGTCCAAGAGACCCAGTACTTC. Translation: CASIRSVQETQYF.